This record looks at one TCR beta chain sequence and its context. The data were taken from a study of control samples from healthy donors and cancer patients. The germline gives CDR1 SGHRS, CDR2 YFSETQ. This CDR3 contains 14 residues. Trimming left V 4 bases short and J 1 base short, with 11 bases between. The method was immunoSEQ multiplex PCR; TCRdb's version includes in-frame clones alone and lacks a portion of them. The sample has over 90,000 clones, approximately 90% seen once. The TCR comes from a woman under 30 in good health. The chain uses TRBV5-1 and TRBJ1-1; D may be TRBD1 (5 bases). Sequencing used blood. The CDR3 loop reads CASSTGQGNTEAFF. CDR3 bases: TGCGCCAGCAGCACTGGACAAGGGAACACTGAAGCTTTCTTT.